This T cell receptor (beta chain) stems from a study of Ad26.COV2.S vaccination and SARS-CoV-2 variants. V lost 5 bases and J 4 bases, leaving 23 bases between the germline ends. The CDR3 length is 17 residues. Looked up from germline, CDR1 is MDHEN and CDR2 is SYDVKM. The study's findings and limits: Recipients of either vaccine or placebo displayed similar breadth of non-spike TCRs. Vaccinees displayed broader spike-specific TCR repertoires than placebo recipients. Breadth and depth estimates from TCRs may understate total T cell responses.

The data were produced by immunoSEQ multiplex PCR, yet TCRdb's version contains in-frame clones alone and is incomplete. The sample has more than 85,000 clones, roughly 80% seen once. A word on this clone: Its antigen is currently unknown.

This specimen was peripheral blood, taken after recovery from COVID-19. The clonotype was recovered from a human donor who had recovered from COVID-19. The V call is TRBV28, the J call TRBJ1-2, with D perhaps TRBD1 (6 bases). CDR3 bases: TGTGCCAGCAGTCTGTTCTCCCCACGGGGGCGGTTCTATGGCTACACCTTC. Its protein is CASSLFSPRGRFYGYTF.